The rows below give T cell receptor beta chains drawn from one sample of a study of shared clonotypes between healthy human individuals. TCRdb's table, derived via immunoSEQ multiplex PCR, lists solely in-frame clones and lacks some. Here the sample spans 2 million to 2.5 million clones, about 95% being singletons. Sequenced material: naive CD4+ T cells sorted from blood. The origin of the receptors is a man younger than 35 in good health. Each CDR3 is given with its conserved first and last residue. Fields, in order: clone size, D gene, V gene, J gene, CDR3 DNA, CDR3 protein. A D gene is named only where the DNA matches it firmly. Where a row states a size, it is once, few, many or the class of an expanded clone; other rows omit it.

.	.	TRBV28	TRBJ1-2	TGTGCCAGCTCTGCACCGTATGGCTACACCTTC	CASSAPYGYTF
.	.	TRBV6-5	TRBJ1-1	TGTGCTAGCAGTTACTCGCGGGGGGGAAACACTGAAGCTTTCTTT	CASSYSRGGNTEAFF
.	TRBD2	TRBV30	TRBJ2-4	TGTGCCTTACGCAGGGCTAGCGGGAGGGCCTCGGAAAACATTCAGTACTTC	CALRRASGRASENIQYF
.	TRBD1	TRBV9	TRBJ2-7	TGTGCCAGCAGCTCCGGGACAGGGTCCTACGAGCAGTACTTC	CASSSGTGSYEQYF
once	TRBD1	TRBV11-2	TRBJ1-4	TGTGCCAGCAGCTTCGGACAGGGTGGTACTAATGAAAAACTGTTTTTT	CASSFGQGGTNEKLFF
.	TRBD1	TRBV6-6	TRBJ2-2	TGTGCCAGCAGTTACGGGCAGGGGGCGTTCACCGGGGAGCTGTTTTTT	CASSYGQGAFTGELFF
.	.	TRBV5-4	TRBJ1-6	TGTGCCCTGGGCAGGGGAAGATCACCCCTCCACTTT	CALGRGRSPLHF
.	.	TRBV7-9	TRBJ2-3	TGTGCCAGCAGCTCTTTAAAGGCAGATACGCAGTATTTT	CASSSLKADTQYF
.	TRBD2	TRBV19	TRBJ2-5	TGTGCCAGTAGTACCCGACTAGCAGGAGTACAAGAGACCCAGTACTTC	CASSTRLAGVQETQYF
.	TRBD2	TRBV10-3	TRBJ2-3	TGTGCCACTCAAGCGGGGGGGGGCACAGATACGCAGTATTTT	CATQAGGGTDTQYF
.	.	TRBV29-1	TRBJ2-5	TGCAGCGTTAAGACCGCACGGCGGGAGACCCAGTACTTC	CSVKTARRETQYF
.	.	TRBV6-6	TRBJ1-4	TGTGCCAGCAGTTACGGGGGGGGAAGGGAAAAACTGTTTTTT	CASSYGGGREKLFF
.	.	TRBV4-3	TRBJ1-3	TGCGCCAGCAGCCAAGATAGACGAAACACCATATATTTT	CASSQDRRNTIYF
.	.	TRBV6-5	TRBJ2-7	TGTGCCAGCAGTCGTAGTCGAGTCGAGGTCTACGAGCAGTACTTC	CASSRSRVEVYEQYF
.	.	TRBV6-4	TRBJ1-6	TGTGCCAGCAGTGGACAGGTTAATTCACCCCTCCACTTT	CASSGQVNSPLHF
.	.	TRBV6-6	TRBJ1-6	TGTGCCAGCCTACAGGTCTACTCCTATAATTCACCCCTCCACTTT	CASLQVYSYNSPLHF
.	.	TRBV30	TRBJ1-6	TGTGCCTGGAGTGCTACAAGGACAGTATTGGGTAATTCACCCCTCCACTTT	CAWSATRTVLGNSPLHF
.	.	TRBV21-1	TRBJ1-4	TGTGCCAGCAGCAAACAGGACAGGGGAGCAACTAATGAAAAACTGTTTTTT	CASSKQDRGATNEKLFF
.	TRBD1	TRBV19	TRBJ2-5	TGTGCCAGTAGTATCCTCCCGGGACAGGGCACCCAAGAGACCCAGTACTTC	CASSILPGQGTQETQYF
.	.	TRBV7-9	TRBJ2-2	TGTGCCAGCACTTGGCTGGAGCTGAACACCGGGGAGCTGTTTTTT	CASTWLELNTGELFF
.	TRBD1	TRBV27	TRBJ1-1	TGTGCCAGCAGCCTCAGGGGGCTCACTGAAGCTTTCTTT	CASSLRGLTEAFF
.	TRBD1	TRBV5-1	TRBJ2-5	TGCGCCAGCAGCTTGATTGGACAGGCCCAAGAGACCCAGTACTTC	CASSLIGQAQETQYF
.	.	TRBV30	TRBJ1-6	TGTGCCTGGAGGGGACGGATCTATAATTCACCCCTCCACTTT	CAWRGRIYNSPLHF
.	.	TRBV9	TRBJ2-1	TGTGCCAGCAGCGTAGATCAGCGGGTATCCTACAATGAGCAGTTCTTC	CASSVDQRVSYNEQFF
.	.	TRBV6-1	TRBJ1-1	TGTGCCAGCAGTGAAGGGGTGGTAGGGAAATCTGAAGCTTTCTTT	CASSEGVVGKSEAFF
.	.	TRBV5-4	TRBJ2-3	TGTGCCAGCAGCTTAAGGGCAGATACGCAGTATTTT	CASSLRADTQYF
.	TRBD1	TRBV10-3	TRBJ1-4	TGTGCCATCAGTGAGAGGGGAGTGACAGGGACGGGCTCGAATGAAAAACTGTTTTTT	CAISERGVTGTGSNEKLFF
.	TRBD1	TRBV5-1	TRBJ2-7	TGCGCCAGCAGTGGGGGGACAGGGGAGAATTACGAGCAGTACTTC	CASSGGTGENYEQYF
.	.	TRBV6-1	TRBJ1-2	TGTGCCAGCACCGACGGAGGGGGCTATGGCTACACCTTC	CASTDGGGYGYTF
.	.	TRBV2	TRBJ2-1	TGTGCCAGCATTACCTACAATGAGCAGTTCTTC	CASITYNEQFF
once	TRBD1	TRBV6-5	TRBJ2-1	TGTGCCAGCAGTTACGGCAGGGGGACCTACGATGAGCAGTTCTTC	CASSYGRGTYDEQFF
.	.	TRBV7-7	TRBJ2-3	TGTGCTAGCAGCTTAGACCGCGGAGATACGCAGTATTTT	CASSLDRGDTQYF
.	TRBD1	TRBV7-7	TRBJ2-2	TGTGCTAGCAGTTACACAGGGGAGCACACCGGGGAGCTGTTTTTT	CASSYTGEHTGELFF
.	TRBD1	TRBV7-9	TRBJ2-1	TGTGCCAGCAGCTTAGGCAGGGGGCTTTACAATGAGCAGTTCTTC	CASSLGRGLYNEQFF
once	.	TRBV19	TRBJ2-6	TGTGCCAGTAGTAGGGGGACAACAGCCACTGGGGCCAACGTCCTGACTTTC	CASSRGTTATGANVLTF
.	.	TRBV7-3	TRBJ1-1	TGTGCCAGCAGCCAGGGACACCAGAACACTGAAGCTTTCTTT	CASSQGHQNTEAFF
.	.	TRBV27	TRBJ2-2	TGTGCCAGCAGTAAACAGGGAACGAACACCGGGGAGCTGTTTTTT	CASSKQGTNTGELFF
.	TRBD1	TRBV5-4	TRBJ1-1	TGTGCCAGCAGCCAGGGGGAGGAAGCTTTCTTT	CASSQGEEAFF
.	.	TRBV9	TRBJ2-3	TGTGCCAGCAGCGTAGAAAACGGCCACACAGATACGCAGTATTTT	CASSVENGHTDTQYF
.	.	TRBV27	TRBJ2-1	TGTGCCAGCAAAGGGGACGTGGCCAGCACCTACAATGAGCAGTTCTTC	CASKGDVASTYNEQFF
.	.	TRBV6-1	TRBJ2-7	TGTGCCAGCAATAACGGGGATCAATTCTACGAGCAGTACTTC	CASNNGDQFYEQYF
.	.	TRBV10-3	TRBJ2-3	TGTGCCATCAGGGAATGGGATACGCAGTATTTT	CAIREWDTQYF
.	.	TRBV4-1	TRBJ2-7	TGCGCCAGCAGCCAATCCCGGGTCCCTCACACGCCGGAGGCAGCCTACGAGCAGTACTTC	CASSQSRVPHTPEAAYEQYF
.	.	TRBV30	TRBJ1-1	TGTGCCTGGGGACCCGGGACGATGACCAACACTGAAGCTTTCTTT	CAWGPGTMTNTEAFF
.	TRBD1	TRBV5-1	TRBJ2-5	TGCGCCAGCAGCGACGGACAGGGCCCCCAAGAGACCCAGTACTTC	CASSDGQGPQETQYF
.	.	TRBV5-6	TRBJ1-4	TGTGCCAGCAGCTTGATCGGGGAGCTTGGGGATGAAAAACTGTTTTTT	CASSLIGELGDEKLFF
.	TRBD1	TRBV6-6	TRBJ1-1	TGTGCCAGCAGTTTCACACAGGGGACTGAAGCTTTCTTT	CASSFTQGTEAFF
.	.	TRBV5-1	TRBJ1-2	TGCGCCAGCAGCCCGTCCGGGTTCGACTATGGCTACACCTTC	CASSPSGFDYGYTF
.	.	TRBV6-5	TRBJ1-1	TGTGCCAGCAGACCTGGGTGGGGATTTGAAGCTTTCTTT	CASRPGWGFEAFF
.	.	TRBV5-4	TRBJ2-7	TGTGCCAGCAGCCCCCGAGGGGGGTTAAACGAGCAGTACTTC	CASSPRGGLNEQYF
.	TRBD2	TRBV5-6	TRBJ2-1	TGTGCCAGCAGCTTTGGGCTAGCGGCCGAAGATGAGCAGTTCTTC	CASSFGLAAEDEQFF
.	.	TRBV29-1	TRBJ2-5	TGCAGCGTTGAAGATCGAACGGACATTCAAGAGACCCAGTACTTC	CSVEDRTDIQETQYF
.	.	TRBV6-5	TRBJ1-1	TGTGCCAGCAGTTACCAGGGGAGCACTGAAGCTTTCTTT	CASSYQGSTEAFF
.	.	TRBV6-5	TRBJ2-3	TGTGCCAGCAGTTACTCACAGAGGGGGACAGATACGCAGTATTTT	CASSYSQRGTDTQYF
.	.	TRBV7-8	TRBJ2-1	TGTGCCAGCAGACCGACCTCCTACAATGAGCAGTTCTTC	CASRPTSYNEQFF